The 26 T cell receptor beta chains presented below share a single source sample, sequenced in a study of blood T cells in healthy people across ages. Primers used in a second PCR of about 6 to 11 cycles were a sample-barcoded 5' primer and a J-beta primer mix. TCRdb reprocessed the 5' RACE reads with MiXCR, giving one entry per CDR3 protein. The repertoire has nearly 1 million distinct CDR3 sequences, just over 50% of them found once; the top ten carry roughly 23%. Sequences were obtained from blood. Receptors were obtained from a woman aged 55-69 years in good health.

The rearrangement uses TRBV6-2 or TRBV6-3 and TRBJ2-7; 7 bases match TRBD2. This CDR3 has 15 amino acids. Trimming removed 6 bases from V and 1 base from J; junction bases left unmatched: 9. Germline CDR1 MNHEY, CDR2 SVGEGT. The CDR3 spells CASRAGLVWSYEQYF. The CDR3 DNA follows: TGTGCCAGCAGGGCCGGACTAGTGTGGTCCTACGAGCAGTACTTC.

The sample holds many counts of this clonotype. V is TRBV28 and J is TRBJ1-2; D perhaps matches TRBD1 (5 bases). In germline, CDR1 is MDHEN, CDR2 SYDVKM. V was shortened by 6 bases and J by 2 bases, with 7 bases between the two germline ends. This CDR3 has 12 residues. This CDR3 reads CASSPGNYGYTF. CDR3 nucleotides: TGTGCCAGCAGCCCAGGGAACTATGGCTACACCTTC.

The J gene is TRBJ1-2, the V gene TRBV11-2, with a tentative D call TRBD1 (5 bases). V dropped 5 bases and J dropped 5 bases, with 9 bases sitting between them. Germline V gives CDR1 SGHAT, CDR2 FQNNGV. The CDR3 spans 12 residues. The DNA of the CDR3 is TGTGCCAGCAGCACGCGACAGTATGGCTACACCTTC. This gives the protein CASSTRQYGYTF.

Details on this clonotype: A much larger clone lies one base from this, so it may be a read error. V usage is TRBV29-1 and J usage is TRBJ2-5; weak D call: TRBD2 (5 bases). Germline V CDR1 and CDR2: SQVTM, ANQGSEA. The CDR3 is 12 amino acids. CDR3 sequence (DNA): TGCAGCGCTGAACCCGGGGAAGAGACCCAGTACTTC. This encodes CSAEPGEETQYF. The variable domain in full, completed from reference TRBV29-1 and TRBJ2-5, reads SAVISQKPSRDICQRGTSLTIQCQVDSQVTMMFWYRQQPGQSLTLIATANQGSEATYESGFVIDKFPISRPNLTFSTLTVSNMSPEDSSIYLCSAEPGEETQYFGPGTRLLVL.

V gene TRBV11-2 combines with J gene TRBJ2-7, with 7 nucleotides matching TRBD1. Trimming took 4 bases from V and 2 from J; bases not matched to a gene: 8. CDR1 and CDR2 from the germline V gene are SGHAT and FQNNGV. There are 15 residues in the CDR3. CDR3 DNA: TGTGCCAGCAGCTCAGGGGGTCAGGGGACCTACGAGCAGTACTTC. It specifies CASSSGGQGTYEQYF.

The chain uses TRBV18 and TRBJ2-3; TRBD2 might be the D (6 bases). Germline values: CDR1 KGHSH, CDR2 LQKENI. Trimming pared 2 bases from V and 0 bases from J, leaving 18 bases between. This CDR3 is 18 amino acids long. CDR3 nucleotides: TGTGCCAGCTCACCAGAAGAAGTGTGGCGGGGAAGCACAGATACGCAGTATTTT. It yields the protein CASSPEEVWRGSTDTQYF.

This chain uses TRBV7-9 with TRBJ1-4; D remains unclear. Deletions cut 8 bases from V and 8 bases from J, with 15 bases between. This CDR3 contains 13 residues. Germline CDR1 is SEHNR and CDR2 is FQNEAQ (reference sequence). CDR3 in amino acids: CASRWAAGEKLFF. In DNA form, the CDR3 reads TGTGCCAGCCGATGGGCGGCGGGGGAAAAACTGTTTTTT.

This clonotype was picked up one time. An end of the junction differs from the germline gene, which may be a read error. DNA of the CDR3: TGTGCTAGCAGCTATGCGGACAGGGGCCTACACGAGCAGTACTTC. Its protein product is CASSYADRGLHEQYF. The chain combines TRBV5-6 with TRBJ2-5, with TRBD1 matching over 9 bases. The J call may be in error: the DNA end matches TRBJ2-7 better. This CDR3 region has 15 residues. The V gene's germline CDR1 is SGHDT and CDR2 YYEEEE.

This chain connects TRBV7-2 to TRBJ2-1; D gene uncertain. V lost 2 bases and J 14 bases, leaving 16 bases between the germline ends. The germline V gene encodes CDR1 SGHTA and CDR2 FQGNSA. The CDR3 is made up of 13 amino acids. The chain's CDR3 is CASSLNLGIGEFF. The CDR3 DNA reads as TGTGCCAGCAGCTTAAACTTAGGGATTGGGGAGTTCTTC.

This clonotype has a handful of counts. The chain combines TRBV6-6 with TRBJ2-3, with 7 nucleotides matching TRBD2. V shed 5 bases and J 3 bases; nucleotides not matched to a gene: 2. There are 13 residues in the CDR3. Germline V gene data show CDR1 as MNHNY and CDR2 as SVGAGI (reference sequence). CDR3 nucleotide sequence: TGTGCCAGCAGTCGACTAGCAACAGATACGCAGTATTTT. Protein sequence: CASSRLATDTQYF.

The chain joins TRBV25-1 to TRBJ1-4, with D possibly matching TRBD1 (5 bases). CDR3 length: 14 residues. Trimming took off 0 bases at V and 7 bases at J, with 9 bases between the two ends. Germline loops: CDR1 MGHDK, CDR2 SYGVNS. The CDR3 protein is CASSEYGGFEKLFF. The CDR3 bases are TGTGCCAGCAGTGAATACGGGGGGTTTGAAAAACTGTTTTTT.

The chain recombines TRBV12-3 or TRBV12-4 with TRBJ1-5; 8 positions agree with TRBD1. This CDR3 has 15 amino acids. The J segment lost 7 bases and the V segment lost 2 bases, leaving 7 bases of the junction unmatched. CDR3 amino acids: CASSLMDRVNQPQHF. The CDR3 DNA reads TGTGCCAGCAGTTTAATGGACAGGGTCAACCAGCCCCAGCATTTT.

V is TRBV27 and J is TRBJ2-3; 10 bases match TRBD2. The germline gives CDR1 MNHEY, CDR2 SMNVEV (reference sequence). The trim removed 8 bases at V and 4 bases at J, leaving 12 bases unmatched. The CDR3 spans 16 residues. The CDR3 sequence is CASHKRTSGSSDTQYF. CDR3 sequence (DNA): TGTGCCAGCCATAAGAGGACTAGCGGATCTTCAGATACGCAGTATTTT.

Only a few counts were recorded for this clonotype. The chain couples TRBV4-1 to TRBJ1-5; tentatively, D is TRBD1 (6 bases). The length of the CDR3 is 16 residues. Per germline, CDR1 MGHRA and CDR2 YSYEKL. Trimming cost V 2 bases and J 5 bases, with 16 bases left between them. The CDR3 bases are TGCGCCAGCAGCCAAATTCCAGGGGTTTTCGATCAGCCCCAGCATTTT. Translation: CASSQIPGVFDQPQHF.

The J gene is TRBJ2-3, the V gene TRBV20-1; a weak D match, TRBD2 (5 bases). Trimming stripped 5 bases from V and 0 bases from J, with 12 bases between. The CDR3 length is 14 residues. The germline V gene has CDR1 DFQATT and CDR2 SNEGSKA (reference sequence). CDR3 bases: TGCAGTGCTGGGGAGAGTCTCAGCACAGATACGCAGTATTTT. Its translation is CSAGESLSTDTQYF.

This clonotype appeared a few times. This chain connects TRBV7-3 to TRBJ2-2; TRBD2 agrees at 12 bases. V dropped 5 bases and J dropped 5; count of bases not matched to a gene: 6. This CDR3 has 16 amino acids. CDR1 is SGHTA and CDR2 is FQGTGA in the germline V gene. The chain's CDR3 is CASSPTSGSRTGELFF. CDR3 sequence (DNA): TGTGCCAGCAGCCCGACTAGCGGGAGCCGAACCGGGGAGCTGTTTTTT.

The gene calls are TRBV29-1 and TRBJ2-7; TRBD1 matches 7 bases. CDR3 size: 12 residues. Germline V lookup: CDR1 SQVTM, CDR2 ANQGSEA. With 6 bases clipped from V and 2 bases from J, the junction kept 4 bases outside the gene matches. The CDR3 DNA sequence: TGCAGCGTCGCAGACAGGGCCTACGAGCAGTACTTC. Translation: CSVADRAYEQYF.

The rearrangement joins TRBV4-1 to TRBJ2-3, with 13 bases that match TRBD2. The germline CDR1 and CDR2 sequences are MGHRA and YSYEKL. The trim removed 4 bases at V and 1 base at J, leaving 11 bases unmatched. The CDR3 spans 19 residues. The CDR3 protein is CASSRLTGTSGIRTDTQYF. CDR3 nucleotides: TGCGCCAGCAGCCGCCTTACCGGGACTAGCGGGATCCGCACAGATACGCAGTATTTT.

This clonotype was observed once. The chain has TRBV20-1 and TRBJ1-2, with no clear D. Germline-derived CDR1 and CDR2 are DFQATT and SNEGSKA (reference sequence). The V gene lost 6 bases and the J gene lost 0 bases, with 5 bases spanning the gap. The CDR3 is 11 residues long. The CDR3 spells CSAQANYGYTF. CDR3 coding DNA: TGCAGTGCCCAAGCTAACTATGGCTACACCTTC.

This clonotype was seen many times. The chain carries TRBV20-1 and TRBJ2-5; D unclear. Trimming cost V 2 bases and J 2 bases, with 9 bases left between them. This CDR3 contains 13 residues. Per germline, CDR1 DFQATT and CDR2 SNEGSKA (reference sequence). Here the CDR3 DNA reads TGCAGTGCTAGAATGCCACCTCAAGAGACCCAGTACTTC. Translation gives CSARMPPQETQYF.

The chain uses TRBV4-3 and TRBJ2-5; TRBD2 matches at 10 bases. The CDR3 is 17 residues long. The germline V gene encodes CDR1 LGHNA and CDR2 YSLEER. V lost 1 base and J lost 3; bases outside the gene matches: 8. The CDR3 DNA sequence: TGCGCCAGCAGCCAAGGCGTCCGGCTAGCGGGAGAAGAGACCCAGTACTTC. As protein: CASSQGVRLAGEETQYF.

This clonotype was counted once. One end of the junction does not line up with germline, which may come from a read error. The gene calls are TRBV6-6 and TRBJ2-1; a weak D match, TRBD2 (5 bases). The CDR3 loop spans 14 amino acids. The germline gives CDR1 MNHNY, CDR2 SVGAGI (reference sequence). CDR3 loop: CASTKDWTYNGQFF. DNA of the CDR3: TGTGCCAGCACCAAGGACTGGACCTACAATGGGCAGTTCTTC.

V gene TRBV28 combines with J gene TRBJ2-3; 9 bases align to TRBD2. This CDR3 spans 17 amino acids. The V gene end was trimmed by 3 bases and the J gene end by 6 bases; junction bases not matched to a gene: 13. Germline CDR1 and CDR2: MDHEN and SYDVKM. The CDR3 protein is CASSFLREGLVSDTQYF. The CDR3 DNA follows: TGTGCCAGCAGTTTTCTGCGGGAGGGCCTGGTGTCGGATACGCAGTATTTT.

The genes are TRBV12-3 or TRBV12-4 and TRBJ1-1; D gene uncertain. The CDR3 is 18 residues long. Trimming cost V 6 bases and J 4 bases, with 27 bases left between them. DNA for the CDR3: TGTGCCAGCAGCCAAGGATACCAAGGACCCCCAGGCGGCACTGAAGCTTTCTTT. Its translation is CASSQGYQGPPGGTEAFF.

The chain is built from TRBV2 and TRBJ2-1; TRBD2 might be the D (5 bases). The end of the DNA is better explained by TRBJ2-7, so the J call may be wrong. The germline V gene encodes CDR1 SNHLY and CDR2 FYNNEI. The CDR3 sequence is 15 residues long. In DNA, the CDR3 is TGTGCCAGCAGTGAGGGTCTAGCTGGCTACAATGAGCAGTACTTC. Encoded protein: CASSEGLAGYNEQYF.

This rearrangement joins TRBV4-1 to TRBJ2-5; 9 bases match TRBD1. Germline trimming cut 0 bases from V and 1 base from J; bases unmatched to any gene: 6. This CDR3 comprises 17 residues. Germline values: CDR1 MGHRA, CDR2 YSYEKL. The CDR3 is CASSQDGQGTGQETQYF. CDR3 coding DNA: TGCGCCAGCAGCCAAGATGGACAGGGGACGGGCCAAGAGACCCAGTACTTC.